The 10 T cell receptor beta chains in this list originate from one sample, sequenced in a study of blood T cell repertoires in COVID-19 (dated by TCRdb to 2018 to 2021). Libraries were made using the immunoSEQ multiplex PCR assay. This is the immuneACCESS table as TCRdb keeps it, with only in-frame sequences that have V and J called. A part of the clones is gone; compared with another copy, unresolved V genes explain less than half, and the rest is unexplained. This sample has 250,000 or so clones in its table, and 80% to 90% of those were observed once. The ten largest clones represent roughly 3.7% of the sample. The sequenced sample was PBMCs or T cells enriched from blood (not recorded which). These receptors all stem from a young woman who had been exposed to COVID-19.

The rearrangement joins TRBV19 to TRBJ2-3; D call uncertain. CDR1 is LNHDA and CDR2 is SQIVND in the germline V gene (reference sequence). This CDR3 spans 13 amino acids. V gave up 6 bases and J gave up 6 bases, with 13 bases separating them. This CDR3 is CASRDTNRDTQYF. The CDR3 bases are TGTGCCAGTAGAGACACAAACCGGGATACGCAGTATTTT.

This clone was recorded a few times. The chain links TRBV2 to TRBJ2-7, with D maybe TRBD1 (5 bases). V shed 3 bases and J shed 5 bases, with 14 bases lying between them. The CDR3 runs 14 residues. The germline V gene has CDR1 SNHLY and CDR2 FYNNEI. The CDR3: CASSDPRVRNEQYF. CDR3 sequence (DNA): TGTGCCAGCAGTGACCCCAGGGTCCGGAACGAGCAGTACTTC.

This clone has only one observation. One end of the junction does not line up with germline, which may come from a read error. This sequence joins TRBV10-3 and TRBJ2-6; D not certain. Germline assignment: CDR1 ENHRY and CDR2 SYGVKD. The CDR3 covers 14 residues. For the CDR3, the DNA is TGTGCCATCACTGAGGTATCCGGGGCCAACGTCCTGACTTTC. Translation: CAITEVSGANVLTF.

This clone was counted between two and nine times. The V and J genes are TRBV28 and TRBJ1-1, with 7 bases that match TRBD1. In germline, CDR1 is MDHEN, CDR2 SYDVKM. Losses at the gene ends were 7 bases for V and 4 bases for J; bases not matched to a gene: 9. The CDR3 is made up of 14 amino acids. The CDR3 loop is CASKETGKGTEAFF. In nucleotides, the CDR3 is TGTGCCAGCAAGGAGACAGGGAAGGGCACTGAAGCTTTCTTT.

The chain recombines TRBV7-9 with TRBJ2-7; D may be TRBD1 (5 bases). Germline CDR1 and CDR2: SEHNR and FQNEAQ (reference sequence). Trimming stripped 5 bases from V and 3 bases from J, with 20 bases between. The CDR3 totals 16 residues. This chain's CDR3 is CASSIPQGRSGYEQYF. The CDR3 bases are TGTGCCAGCAGCATTCCCCAGGGTAGGTCTGGCTACGAGCAGTACTTC.

The chain recombines TRBV7-6 with TRBJ2-1, with 10 nucleotides matching TRBD2. The V gene end was trimmed by 5 bases and the J gene end by 0 bases; junction bases not matched to a gene: 13. Germline V gives CDR1 SGHVS, CDR2 FNYEAQ. The CDR3 length is 19 residues. The CDR3 loop is CASSLQGLAGDYSYNEQFF. The CDR3 DNA follows: TGTGCCAGCAGCCTACAGGGGCTAGCGGGAGACTACTCCTACAATGAGCAGTTCTTC.

The V call is TRBV2, the J call TRBJ1-1; possibly TRBD1 for D (6 bases). The V end lost 6 bases, the J end lost 4 bases, and 12 bases lay between the germline ends. Germline V gene sequence: CDR1 SNHLY, CDR2 FYNNEI. The CDR3 has 13 amino acids. CDR3 sequence reads: CASRSIRGTEAFF. The CDR3 DNA reads TGTGCCAGCAGGTCAATCAGGGGCACTGAAGCTTTCTTT.

V gene TRBV2 combines with J gene TRBJ1-2, with 7 bases fitting TRBD1. This CDR3 has 14 residues. V lost 8 bases and J lost 2; bases outside the gene matches: 8. Germline assignment: CDR1 SNHLY and CDR2 FYNNEI. The CDR3: CASEGGGGNYGYTF. The CDR3 DNA sequence: TGTGCCAGCGAAGGGGGCGGCGGCAACTATGGCTACACCTTC.

This clone was seen once. This chain connects TRBV18 to TRBJ1-2, with D hard to call. The CDR3 sequence is 15 residues long. Germline CDR1 and CDR2: KGHSH and LQKENI. V was trimmed by 1 base and J by 4 bases, leaving 13 bases between them. The CDR3 nucleotides are TGTGCCAGCTCACCACGCCCCACGGAGGGCTATGGCTACACCTTC. It codes for CASSPRPTEGYGYTF.

This clone occurred a few times. The chain employs TRBV9 and TRBJ1-1, with 7 bases aligning to TRBD1. This CDR3 region has 19 residues. Germline lookup yields CDR1 SGDLS and CDR2 YYNGEE. V was clipped by 0 bases and J by 5 bases; unmatched bases: 19. The CDR3 loop is CASSVGERGVGQVETEAFF. The CDR3 coding sequence is TGTGCCAGCAGCGTAGGAGAGAGGGGTGTAGGACAGGTTGAAACTGAAGCTTTCTTT.